This T cell receptor (beta chain) was identified during a study of liver allograft versus peripheral blood T cells. Study as a whole: Recipients' peripheral blood T cell receptor repertoires were compared with those in transplanted livers.

Study-wide findings and caveats: Peripheral blood reportedly held T cell receptor repertoires that differed from those inside liver allografts.

This clonotype is classed as medium-sized. What it binds is unknown. TCRdb re-derived calls from the reads in MiXCR, one entry per CDR3 protein. The sample holds approximately 15,000 distinct CDR3 sequences, 20% seen once. The V and J ends lost 5 bases and 3 bases respectively, with 13 bases between them. Germline loops: CDR1 SQVTM, CDR2 ANQGSEA. This CDR3 spans 13 amino acids. The V call is TRBV29-1, the J call TRBJ1-2; D is undetermined. This clonotype originated in a human patient who had a liver transplant. Some T cells may have come from the graft donor. The DNA of the CDR3 is TGCAGCGTTAGCGAGATTTCAGACTATGGCTACACCTTC. It translates to CSVSEISDYGYTF.